The entry below describes one T cell receptor beta chain. Its specificity is unknown. Extraction of RNA preceded its reverse transcription into cDNA, which served as the sequencing template. Assay: immunoSEQ multiplex PCR; the TCRdb copy retains only in-frame clones and omits some. Of about 120,000 clones in the sample, about 61% are singletons; the top ten hold approximately 2.8%. The CDR3 has 12 residues. Germline values: CDR1 SQVTM, CDR2 ANQGSEA. V was pared by 5 bases and J by 5 bases, with 9 bases between. These data originate in a study of CD8+ T cells in alopecia areata. Study findings and constraints: Normal scalp had lower clonality than lesional scalp, with alopecia totalis/universalis lesions showing this most strongly. Scalp sequencing captures resident alphabeta T cells of normal skin too. Patients shared TCRs less clearly than mice did, possibly owing to HLA.

The sequenced sample consisted of CD4+ T cells sorted from blood. The clonotype comes from a human donor in good health. V usage is TRBV29-1 and J usage is TRBJ1-4; no firm D call. The CDR3 protein is CSVLGQNEKLFF. The CDR3 nucleotides are TGCAGCGTTTTAGGCCAAAATGAAAAACTGTTTTTT.